This T cell receptor beta chain was recovered during a study of blood T cells in healthy people across ages. Details on this clonotype: Its matching antigen is unknown.

The CDR3 is made up of 14 amino acids. V trimming: 5 bases; J trimming: 11 bases; junction bases outside the gene matches: 10. CDR1 and CDR2 from the germline V gene are LGHDT and YNNKEL (reference sequence). Next came a second PCR, run for roughly 7 to 12 cycles, which used a sample-barcoded 5' primer along with a J-beta primer mix. Each TCR beta cDNA got a 12-nucleotide random molecular identifier. MiXCR was run by TCRdb on the 5' RACE reads, yielding one entry per CDR3 protein. The sample lists about a million distinct CDR3 sequences; roughly 47% were seen once. Study-wide results and limits: Researchers said unsorted PBMCs prevented a conclusive naive versus antigen-experienced comparison.

The clonotype was recovered from a woman in her sixties in good health. The sequenced sample consisted of blood. The genes are TRBV3-1 and TRBJ2-5, with 11 bases identical to TRBD2. The CDR3 protein is CASSELAGDNEQYF. In DNA, the CDR3 is TGTGCCAGCAGCGAACTAGCGGGAGATAATGAGCAGTACTTC.